This TCR beta chain was sequenced during a study of cytomegalovirus exposure and HLA in healthy donors. Findings and limits, study-wide: Earlier analysis yielded a pattern in which most TCR beta V segments were productive about 90% or about 30% of the time. Later analysis demonstrated an association between a missense DCLRE1C variant and TCR beta V- and J-gene trimming. HLA restriction was apparent for most CMV-associated TCR beta chains in a later analysis.

In regard to this clone: What it recognizes is unknown.

The PCR had 60 Vbeta and 13 Jbeta primers. Clones were read by immunoSEQ multiplex PCR, and TCRdb kept only the in-frame ones, dropping some. This sample has fewer than 250,000 clones; 75% to 90% occur once, and the top ten carry roughly 0.71%. CDR1 is ENHRY and CDR2 is SYGVKD in the germline V gene. Between the trimmed V and J ends, which lost 4 bases and 6 bases, there was a span of 9 bases. CDR3 length: 12 amino acids. V usage is TRBV10-3 and J usage is TRBJ1-2, with D possibly TRBD1 on 6 matching bases. The TCR was taken from a boy between 2 and 10 years old in good health and CMV-seronegative. Material for sequencing was PBMCs. The CDR3 DNA sequence: TGTGCCATCAGTGCAGGGGATAATGGCTACACCTTC. It specifies CAISAGDNGYTF.